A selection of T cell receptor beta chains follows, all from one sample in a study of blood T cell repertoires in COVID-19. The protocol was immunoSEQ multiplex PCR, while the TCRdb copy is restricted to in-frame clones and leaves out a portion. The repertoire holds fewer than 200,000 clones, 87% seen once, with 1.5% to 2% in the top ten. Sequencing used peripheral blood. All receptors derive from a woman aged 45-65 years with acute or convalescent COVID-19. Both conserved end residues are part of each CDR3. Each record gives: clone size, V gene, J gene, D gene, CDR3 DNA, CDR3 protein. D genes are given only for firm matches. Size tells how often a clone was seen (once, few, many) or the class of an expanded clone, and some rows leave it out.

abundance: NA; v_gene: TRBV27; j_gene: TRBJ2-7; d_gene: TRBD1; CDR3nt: TGTGCCAGCAGCCGCGACCGGGACAGGGACTACGAGCAGTACTTC; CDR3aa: CASSRDRDRDYEQYF
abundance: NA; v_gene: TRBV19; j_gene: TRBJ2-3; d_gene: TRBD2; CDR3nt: TGTGCCAGTAGTACGAGCGGGAGAAGGGCAGATACGCAGTATTTT; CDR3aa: CASSTSGRRADTQYF
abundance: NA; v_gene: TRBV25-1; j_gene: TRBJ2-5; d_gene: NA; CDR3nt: TGTGCCAGCAGTCGGCCAGGGCACCAAGAGACCCAGTACTTC; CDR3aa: CASSRPGHQETQYF
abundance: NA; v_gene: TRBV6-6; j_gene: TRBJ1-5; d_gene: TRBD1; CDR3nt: TGTGCCAGCGGGGGGACAGGGGGCAGCAATCAGCCCCAGCATTTT; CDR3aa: CASGGTGGSNQPQHF
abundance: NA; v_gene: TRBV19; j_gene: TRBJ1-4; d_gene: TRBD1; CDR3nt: TGTGCCAGTAGTACTCCGGGACAGGGCCCAACTAATGAAAAACTGTTTTTT; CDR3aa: CASSTPGQGPTNEKLFF
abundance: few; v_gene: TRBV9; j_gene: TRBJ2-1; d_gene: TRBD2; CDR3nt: TGTGCCAGCAACGTTCCCAAAGCGGGAGGAGTCGTGGATGAGCAGTTCTTC; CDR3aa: CASNVPKAGGVVDEQFF
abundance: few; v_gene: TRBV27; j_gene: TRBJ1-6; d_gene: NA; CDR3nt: TGTGCCAGCAGTTTTCGGGGGTCACCCCTCCACTTT; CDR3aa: CASSFRGSPLHF
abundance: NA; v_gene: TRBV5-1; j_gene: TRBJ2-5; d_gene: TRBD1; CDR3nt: TGCGCCAGCAGCCGAGACAGGGGGGGCGGGGAGACCCAGTACTTC; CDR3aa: CASSRDRGGGETQYF
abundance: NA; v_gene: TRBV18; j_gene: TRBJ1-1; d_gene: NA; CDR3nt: TGTGCCAGCTCACGTCAGGGTCAAGGTGAAGCTTTCTTT; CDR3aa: CASSRQGQGEAFF
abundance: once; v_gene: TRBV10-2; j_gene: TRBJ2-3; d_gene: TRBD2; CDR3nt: TGCGCCAGCAGTGAATTTTCGGAAAGTGGCGGGGGGGCAGATACGCAGTATTTT; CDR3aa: CASSEFSESGGGADTQYF
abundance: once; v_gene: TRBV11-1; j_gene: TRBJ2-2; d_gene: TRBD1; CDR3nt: TGTGCCAGCAGCCCGACAGGGGCGGTCACCGGGGAGCTGTTTTTT; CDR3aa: CASSPTGAVTGELFF
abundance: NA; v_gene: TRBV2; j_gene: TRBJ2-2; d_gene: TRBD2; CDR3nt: TGTGCCAGCAGTGGGCTAGCGGGTCGCGGGGAGCTGTTTTTT; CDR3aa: CASSGLAGRGELFF
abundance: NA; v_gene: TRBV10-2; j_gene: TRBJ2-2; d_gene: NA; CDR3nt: TGCGCCAGCAGTGAGAGGAACCCCCGGGGCACCGGGGAGCTGTTTTTT; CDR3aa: CASSERNPRGTGELFF
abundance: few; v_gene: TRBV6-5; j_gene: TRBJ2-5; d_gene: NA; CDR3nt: TGTGCCAGCAGCAGCGACCGAGAGACCCAGTACTTC; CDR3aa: CASSSDRETQYF
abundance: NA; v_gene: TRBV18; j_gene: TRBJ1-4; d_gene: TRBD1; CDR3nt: TGTGCCAGCTCACCGGGACAGCTAAATGAAAAACTGTTTTTT; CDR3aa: CASSPGQLNEKLFF
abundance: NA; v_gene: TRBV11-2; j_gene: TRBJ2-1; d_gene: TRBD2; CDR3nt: TGTGCCAGCAGACAAGGGGCCGGGGGGGCGCCCTACAATGAGCAGTTCTTC; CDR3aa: CASRQGAGGAPYNEQFF
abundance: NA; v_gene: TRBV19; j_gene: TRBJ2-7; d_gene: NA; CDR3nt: TGTGCCAGTAGTATGAAGGGGATATCGTACGAGCAGTACTTC; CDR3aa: CASSMKGISYEQYF
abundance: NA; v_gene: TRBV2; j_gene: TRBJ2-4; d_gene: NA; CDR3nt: TGTGCCAGCAGTGAAGGGCCCCAAAACATTCAGTACTTC; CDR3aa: CASSEGPQNIQYF
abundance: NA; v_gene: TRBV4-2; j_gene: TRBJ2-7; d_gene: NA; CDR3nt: TGTGCCAGCAGCTCCCGAGAGGGCTCCTACGAGCAGTACTTC; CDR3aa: CASSSREGSYEQYF
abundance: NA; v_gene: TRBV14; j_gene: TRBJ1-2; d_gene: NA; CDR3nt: TGTGCCAGCAGCCGGGACTATTATGGCTACACCTTC; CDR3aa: CASSRDYYGYTF
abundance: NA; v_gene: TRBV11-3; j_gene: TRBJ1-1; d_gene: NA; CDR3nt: TGTGCCAGCAGGGACAGAGAAAACACTGAAGCTTTCTTT; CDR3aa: CASRDRENTEAFF
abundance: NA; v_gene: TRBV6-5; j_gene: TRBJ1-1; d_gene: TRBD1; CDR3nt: TGTGCCAGCACAAGGACAGGGGCGTACACTGAAGCTTTCTTT; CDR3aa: CASTRTGAYTEAFF
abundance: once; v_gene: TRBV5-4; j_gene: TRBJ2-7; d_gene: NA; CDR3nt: TGTGCCAGCAGCTTGGCGGGCGAGCAGTACTTC; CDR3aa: CASSLAGEQYF
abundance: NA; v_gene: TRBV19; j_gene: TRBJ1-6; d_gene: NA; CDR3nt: TGTGCCACCCAAGACCAGATCAGGGCTCCCCTCCACTTT; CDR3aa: CATQDQIRAPLHF
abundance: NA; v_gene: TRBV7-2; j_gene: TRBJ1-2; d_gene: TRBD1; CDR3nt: TGTGCCAGCAGTCGTACAGGGGGCAGCTATGGCTACACCTTC; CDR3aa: CASSRTGGSYGYTF
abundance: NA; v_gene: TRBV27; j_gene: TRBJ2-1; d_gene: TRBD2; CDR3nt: TGTGCCAGCAGTTTATGGACTAGCTCCTACAATGAGCAGTTCTTC; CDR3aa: CASSLWTSSYNEQFF
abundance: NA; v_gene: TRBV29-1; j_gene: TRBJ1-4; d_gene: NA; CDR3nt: TGCAGCGGGGTGGACATAACTAATGAAAAACTGTTTTTT; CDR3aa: CSGVDITNEKLFF
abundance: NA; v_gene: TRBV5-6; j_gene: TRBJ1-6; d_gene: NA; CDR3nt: TGTGCCAGCAGCTTGGAACAGGGCGGCTCACCCCTCCACTTT; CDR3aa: CASSLEQGGSPLHF